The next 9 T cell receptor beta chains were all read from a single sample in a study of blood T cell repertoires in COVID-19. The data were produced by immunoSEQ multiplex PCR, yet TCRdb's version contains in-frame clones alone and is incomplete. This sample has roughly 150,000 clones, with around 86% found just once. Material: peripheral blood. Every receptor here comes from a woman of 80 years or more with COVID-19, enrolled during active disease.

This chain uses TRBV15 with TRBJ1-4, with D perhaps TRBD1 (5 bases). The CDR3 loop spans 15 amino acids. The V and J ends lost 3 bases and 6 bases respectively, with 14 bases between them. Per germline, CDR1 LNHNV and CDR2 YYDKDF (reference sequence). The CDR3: CATSSSGSGDEKLFF. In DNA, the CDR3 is TGTGCCACCAGCAGCTCAGGGTCTGGGGATGAAAAACTGTTTTTT.

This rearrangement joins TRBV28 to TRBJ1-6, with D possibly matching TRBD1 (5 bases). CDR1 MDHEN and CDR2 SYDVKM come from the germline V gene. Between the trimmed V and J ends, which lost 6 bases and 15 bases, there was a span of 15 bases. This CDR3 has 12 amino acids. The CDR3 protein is CASSQRLGLLHF. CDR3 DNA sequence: TGTGCCAGCAGCCAACGGTTGGGACTCCTCCACTTT.

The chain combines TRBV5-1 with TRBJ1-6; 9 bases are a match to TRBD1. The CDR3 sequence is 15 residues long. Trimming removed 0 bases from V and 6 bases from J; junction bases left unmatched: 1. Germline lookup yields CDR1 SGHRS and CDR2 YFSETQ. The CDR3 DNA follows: TGCGCCAGCAGCTTGGGACAGGGGGTTAATTCACCCCTCCACTTT. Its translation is CASSLGQGVNSPLHF.

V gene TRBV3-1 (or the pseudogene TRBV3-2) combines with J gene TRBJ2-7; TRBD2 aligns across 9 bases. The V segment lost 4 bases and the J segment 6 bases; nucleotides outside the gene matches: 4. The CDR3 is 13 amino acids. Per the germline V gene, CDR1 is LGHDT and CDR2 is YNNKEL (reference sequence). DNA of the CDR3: TGTGCCAGCAGCCCTGGGACTAGCTCCGAGCAGTACTTC. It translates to CASSPGTSSEQYF.

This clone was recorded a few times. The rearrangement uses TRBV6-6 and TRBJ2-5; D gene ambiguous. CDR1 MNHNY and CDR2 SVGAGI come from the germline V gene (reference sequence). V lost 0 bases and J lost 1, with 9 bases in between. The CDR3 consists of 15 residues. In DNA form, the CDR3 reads TGTGCCAGCAGTTACTCGCTGTGGAGCCAAGAGACCCAGTACTTC. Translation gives CASSYSLWSQETQYF.

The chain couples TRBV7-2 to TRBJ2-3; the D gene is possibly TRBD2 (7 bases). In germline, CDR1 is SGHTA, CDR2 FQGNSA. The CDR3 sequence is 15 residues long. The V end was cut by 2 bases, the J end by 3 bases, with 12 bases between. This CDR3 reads CASSLWGGQTDTQYF. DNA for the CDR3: TGTGCCAGCAGCTTATGGGGGGGGCAGACAGATACGCAGTATTTT.

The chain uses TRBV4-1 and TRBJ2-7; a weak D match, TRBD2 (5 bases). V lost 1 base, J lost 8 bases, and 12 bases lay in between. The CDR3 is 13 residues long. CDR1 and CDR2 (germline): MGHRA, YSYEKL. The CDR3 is CASSQVTRGQQYF. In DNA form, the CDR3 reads TGCGCCAGCAGCCAAGTCACGAGAGGGCAGCAGTACTTC.

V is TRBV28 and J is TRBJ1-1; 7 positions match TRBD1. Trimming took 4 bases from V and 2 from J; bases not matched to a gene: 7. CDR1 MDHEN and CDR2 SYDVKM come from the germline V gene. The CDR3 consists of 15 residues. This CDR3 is CASSSPGQLNTEAFF. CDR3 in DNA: TGTGCCAGCAGTTCGCCGGGACAGCTAAACACTGAAGCTTTCTTT. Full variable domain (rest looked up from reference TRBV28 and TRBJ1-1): DVKVTQSSRYLVKRTGEKVFLECVQDMDHENMFWYRQDPGLGLRLIYFSYDVKMKEKGDIPEGYSVSREKKERFSLILESASTNQTSMYLCASSSPGQLNTEAFFGQGTRLTVV.

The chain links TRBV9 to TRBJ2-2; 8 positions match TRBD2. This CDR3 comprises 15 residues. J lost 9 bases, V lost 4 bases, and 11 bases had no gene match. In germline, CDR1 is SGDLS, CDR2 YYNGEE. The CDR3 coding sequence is TGTGCCAGCAGCTCAGCGGGAGCCGGATGGAGGGAGCTGTTTTTT. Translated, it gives CASSSAGAGWRELFF.